This T cell receptor (beta chain) is from a study of CD8+ T cells in alopecia areata. The junction had 10 bases not matched to a gene; V was cut back by 2 bases and J by 4 bases. Germline values: CDR1 SGHAT, CDR2 FQNNGV. The length of the CDR3 is 16 residues. As the sequencing template, cDNA was produced by extracting RNA and reverse transcribing it. TCRdb keeps only in-frame clones here, not all; method: immunoSEQ multiplex PCR. The data show roughly 150,000 clones, around half seen once. Sequenced here: CD8+ T cells sorted from blood, sampled at week 0. J is TRBJ1-1 and V is TRBV11-2; 7 bases line up with TRBD1. The clonotype was recovered from a human donor with alopecia areata. CDR3 coding DNA: TGTGCCAGCAGCTTATCGACAGGGAGGGGGACCACTGAAGCTTTCTTT. It specifies CASSLSTGRGTTEAFF.